A selection of T cell receptor beta chains follows, all from one sample in a study of T-cell reconstitution after alpha-beta-depleted transplantation in children. TCRdb reprocessed the PCR reads via MiXCR and lists one record per CDR3 protein. Found here are over 45,000 distinct CDR3 sequences, over 4.5% of them singletons; the top ten hold more than 30%. The sample in question was PBMCs, mostly from graft donor cells, obtained 60 days after TCRalphabeta/CD19-depleted stem cell transplant. These receptors came from a female patient aged 2 to 10 who had a stem cell transplant for aplastic anemia, so the T cells may come from the graft donor. CDR3s include the opening cysteine and the closing phenylalanine or tryptophan. Each record gives: CDR3 length, clone size, J gene, D gene, V gene, CDR3 DNA, CDR3 protein. D genes are given only for firm matches. Not all rows give a size; the values are once, few, many and, for expanded clones, a class.

14 | few | TRBJ2-1 | NA | TRBV5-6 | TGTGCCAGCAGCTTCGCACTAGTGGCTAATGAGCAGTTCTTC | CASSFALVANEQFF
20 | many | TRBJ2-3 | TRBD2 | TRBV12-3/TRBV12-4 | TGTGCCAGCAGTTTTCGCCTGAGACTAGCGGGAGGGCCTGACACAGATACGCAGTATTTT | CASSFRLRLAGGPDTDTQYF
16 | NA | TRBJ1-1 | TRBD1 | TRBV5-1 | TGCGCCAGCAGCCCCGGACAGGGGCCGGGGTGGTTTAAAGCTTTCTTT | CASSPGQGPGWFKAFF
14 | many | TRBJ1-5 | NA | TRBV28 | TGTGCCAGCAGTCTCCGACTAGGACGGACTGCCCAGCATTTT | CASSLRLGRTAQHF
18 | NA | TRBJ2-2 | TRBD2 | TRBV7-2 | TGTGCCAGCAGCTTAGTCGCTAGCGGGAGGTGGAACACCGGGGAGCTGTTTTTT | CASSLVASGRWNTGELFF
14 | NA | TRBJ2-5 | NA | TRBV3-1 | TGTGCCAGCAGCCAAGGAACTATACAAGAGACCCAGTACTTC | CASSQGTIQETQYF
15 | many | TRBJ2-7 | TRBD1 | TRBV2 | TGTGCCAGCGCATTTGACAGGGCAATTTCATACGAGCAGTACTTC | CASAFDRAISYEQYF
14 | many | TRBJ2-6 | NA | TRBV6-5 | TGTGCCAGCAGTTACAGGGAGGGGGCCAACGTCCTGACTTTC | CASSYREGANVLTF
15 | NA | TRBJ2-7 | NA | TRBV7-8 | TGTGCCAGCAGCTTCTGGGGCCCTTCGGGGCGCGAGCAGTACTTC | CASSFWGPSGREQYF
14 | many | TRBJ2-3 | TRBD2 | TRBV29-1 | TGCAGCGTGGAAGCCCGGACTAGCGGGGATACGCAGTATTTT | CSVEARTSGDTQYF
16 | many | TRBJ2-7 | NA | TRBV20-1 | TGCAGTGCTAACAACCGGAGGGACGGTTTCTCCTACGAGCAGTACTTC | CSANNRRDGFSYEQYF
13 | many | TRBJ2-2 | NA | TRBV28 | TGTGCCAGCAGTCCCGGCGACACCGGGGAGCTGTTTTTT | CASSPGDTGELFF
15 | many | TRBJ2-7 | TRBD2 | TRBV20-1 | TGCAGTGCTAGAGAGGGACTAGCGAGCTCCTACGAGCAGTACTTC | CSAREGLASSYEQYF
15 | large | TRBJ2-1 | TRBD2 | TRBV12-3/TRBV12-4 | TGTGCCAGCAGGGTGACTAGCGGGGCCTACAATGAGCAGTTCTTC | CASRVTSGAYNEQFF
15 | NA | TRBJ2-4 | NA | TRBV18 | TGTGCCAGCTCACCAGGAGGGGTTTATAGAGACATTCAGTACTTC | CASSPGGVYRDIQYF
15 | many | TRBJ2-7 | TRBD1 | TRBV28 | TGTGCCAGCAGTTTACTTTGGACAGGGGTACGCGAGCAGTACTTC | CASSLLWTGVREQYF
17 | few | TRBJ1-5 | NA | TRBV3-1 | TGTGCCAGCAGCCAAGAATTTGGCGCGATGGGGGATCAGCCCCAGCATTTT | CASSQEFGAMGDQPQHF
14 | many | TRBJ2-1 | NA | TRBV28 | TGTGCCGCAAGGGGGGGGAGAACCTACAATGAGCAGTTCTTC | CAARGGRTYNEQFF
15 | many | TRBJ2-3 | NA | TRBV20-1 | TGCAGCACACCCTCGGCGGGTGGGGCCCCAGATACGCAGTATTTT | CSTPSAGGAPDTQYF
13 | many | TRBJ2-5 | NA | TRBV6-6 | TGTGCCAGCAAGATGGACTCCCAAGAGACCCAGTACTTC | CASKMDSQETQYF
13 | few | TRBJ2-3 | NA | TRBV20-1 | TGCAGTGCTAGATTACAAAGCACAGATACGCAGTATTTT | CSARLQSTDTQYF
14 | many | TRBJ2-5 | TRBD2 | TRBV7-2 | TGTGCCAGCAGCTTAGGAGCGGGGGCAGAGACCCAGTACTTC | CASSLGAGAETQYF
15 | NA | TRBJ2-3 | TRBD1 | TRBV5-8 | TGTGCCAGCAGCTCCGGACAGGGGAGCACAGATACGCAGTATTTT | CASSSGQGSTDTQYF
11 | many | TRBJ2-1 | NA | TRBV3-1 | TGTGCCAGCAGCCAAGCACTAGCGCAGTTCTTC | CASSQALAQFF
15 | many | TRBJ2-1 | TRBD2 | TRBV7-3 | TGTGCCAGCAGCCGCGGGGGGAGCTCCTACAATGAGCAGTTCTTC | CASSRGGSSYNEQFF
14 | few | TRBJ2-1 | TRBD1 | TRBV25-1 | TGTGCCAGCGGGTCGGGACAGTCCTACAATGAGCAGTTCTTC | CASGSGQSYNEQFF
16 | NA | TRBJ1-3 | TRBD1 | TRBV7-2 | TGTGCCAGCAGCTCCACTTCAGGGGGGACTGGAAACACCATATATTTT | CASSSTSGGTGNTIYF
12 | many | TRBJ2-7 | NA | TRBV5-1 | TGCGCCAGCAGTAGGGATGTCTACGAGCAGTACTTC | CASSRDVYEQYF
15 | many | TRBJ2-5 | TRBD2 | TRBV20-1 | TGCAGTGCTCCCCTCGGAGCGGGAGGGCATGAGACCCAGTACTTC | CSAPLGAGGHETQYF
14 | many | TRBJ2-5 | TRBD1 | TRBV2 | TGTGCCAGCAGTGAAGTCAGGGGGCAAGAGACCCAGTACTTC | CASSEVRGQETQYF
17 | NA | TRBJ2-1 | TRBD2 | TRBV7-6 | TGTGCCAGCAGCCTAGGCATCTCTAGCGGGGGAGGGGGTGAGCAGTTCTTC | CASSLGISSGGGGEQFF
12 | many | TRBJ2-7 | NA | TRBV7-9 | TGTGCCAGCAGCCGACCTTACTACGAGCAGTACTTC | CASSRPYYEQYF
14 | NA | TRBJ2-3 | TRBD2 | TRBV5-1 | TGCGCCAGCAGCCTAGGACTAGATTTAGATACGCAGTATTTT | CASSLGLDLDTQYF
16 | NA | TRBJ2-4 | NA | TRBV5-1 | TGCGCCAGCAGCTTGGTCCCCCAAGGAGCCAAAAACATTCAGTACTTC | CASSLVPQGAKNIQYF
14 | many | TRBJ1-5 | NA | TRBV12-3/TRBV12-4 | TGTGCCAGCAGTTTAAGAGGGCCCAATCAGCCCCAGCATTTT | CASSLRGPNQPQHF
14 | many | TRBJ2-7 | NA | TRBV6-1 | TGTGCCAGCCCAGGGGCTTTAGACGGCTACGAGCAGTACTTC | CASPGALDGYEQYF
12 | many | TRBJ1-2 | NA | TRBV5-1 | TGCGCCAGCAGCTTGACTAACTATGGCTACACCTTC | CASSLTNYGYTF
12 | many | TRBJ2-5 | NA | TRBV20-1 | TGCAGTGCCGTTAGCAGCCAAGAGACCCAGTACTTC | CSAVSSQETQYF
12 | many | TRBJ2-5 | NA | TRBV2 | TGTGCCAGCAGTGACAACCAAGAGACCCAGTACTTC | CASSDNQETQYF
14 | many | TRBJ1-4 | NA | TRBV12-3/TRBV12-4 | TGTGCCAGCAGTAGGGGGGGCGGGGATGAAAAACTGTTTTTT | CASSRGGGDEKLFF
14 | many | TRBJ1-5 | TRBD1 | TRBV27 | TGTGCCAGCAGTTCCGAAGGGGGCCATCAGCCCCAGCATTTT | CASSSEGGHQPQHF
12 | many | TRBJ2-1 | NA | TRBV12-3/TRBV12-4 | TGTGCCAGCACCGATCCGACTGATGAGCAGTTCTTC | CASTDPTDEQFF
14 | many | TRBJ1-3 | NA | TRBV7-2 | TGTGCCAGCAGCCTGACAGGTTCCTCGGGCACCATATATTTT | CASSLTGSSGTIYF
14 | few | TRBJ1-2 | TRBD1 | TRBV7-9 | TGTGCCAGCAGTTTCCTGACAGGGGTCGGTGGCTACACCTTC | CASSFLTGVGGYTF
19 | few | TRBJ1-1 | TRBD1 | TRBV18 | TGTGCCAGCTCCCTTTGGACAGGGGGCGCAAGGAGGTCCCAGCCTGAAGCTTTCTTT | CASSLWTGGARRSQPEAFF
13 | many | TRBJ1-2 | NA | TRBV10-3 | TGTGCCATCAGTGCCGGGACGTCATATGGCTACACCTTC | CAISAGTSYGYTF
15 | many | TRBJ2-1 | NA | TRBV4-3 | TGCGCCAGCAGCCAAGCTCATACTAGGCGTAATGAGCAGTTCTTC | CASSQAHTRRNEQFF
12 | few | TRBJ2-7 | NA | TRBV28 | TGTGCCAGCAGGGGACGTCCCTACGAGCAGTACTTC | CASRGRPYEQYF
18 | few | TRBJ2-3 | TRBD1 | TRBV24-1 | TGTGCCACCAGTGATTTAAGCGGCGGCACAGGGGGCACAGATACGCAGTATTTT | CATSDLSGGTGGTDTQYF